The rows below give T cell receptor beta chains drawn from one sample of a study of blood T cell repertoires in COVID-19. Repertoires were generated with immunoSEQ multiplex PCR, while TCRdb's copy carries only in-frame clones and drops some. The sample comprises some 250,000 clones, roughly nine tenths of which are singletons, and approximately 1.3% rests with the top ten. The sequenced material came from PBMCs or T cells enriched from blood (not recorded which). Receptors were obtained from a human donor in a cohort exposed to, infected with or recovered from COVID-19 (not recorded which). The donor label of this sample is uncertain. Both conserved end residues are part of each CDR3. Each record gives: clone size, D gene, V gene, J gene, CDR3 protein, CDR3 DNA. A D gene is named only where the DNA matches it firmly. Only part of the rows carry a size: once, few, many, or a class if the clone is expanded.

>once|-|TRBV10-3|TRBJ1-1
CAISRGSGDTEAFF
TGTGCCATCAGTCGGGGATCAGGGGACACTGAAGCTTTCTTT
>-|TRBD2|TRBV5-8|TRBJ2-3
CASSSGLLNTDTQYF
TGTGCCAGCAGCTCGGGACTACTTAACACAGATACGCAGTATTTT
>-|TRBD2|TRBV7-2|TRBJ2-5
CASSLVGAGGSETQYF
TGTGCCAGCAGCTTAGTAGGAGCGGGGGGATCAGAGACCCAGTACTTC
>once|-|TRBV13|TRBJ1-3
CACSDSLSGNTIYF
TGTGCCTGTTCCGACAGCCTCTCTGGAAACACCATATATTTT
>-|-|TRBV14|TRBJ2-5
CASSRGHLQETQYF
TGTGCCAGCAGCCGAGGACACCTCCAAGAGACCCAGTACTTC
>once|-|TRBV29-1|TRBJ1-1
CSVGGRGNEAFF
TGCAGCGTTGGTGGCAGGGGAAATGAAGCTTTCTTT
>-|TRBD1|TRBV19|TRBJ1-2
CASSIEGQGTGYTF
TGTGCCAGTAGTATAGAAGGACAGGGGACTGGCTACACCTTC
>-|TRBD1|TRBV5-8|TRBJ1-5
CASSLGQGGNQPQHF
TGTGCCAGCAGCTTGGGACAGGGCGGCAATCAGCCCCAGCATTTT
>-|-|TRBV29-1|TRBJ1-3
CSVEPPPGGGNTIYF
TGCAGCGTTGAGCCGCCCCCCGGGGGTGGAAACACCATATATTTT
>-|-|TRBV5-1|TRBJ1-4
CASSFRGTNEKLFF
TGCGCCAGCAGCTTTCGGGGAACTAATGAAAAACTGTTTTTT
>-|TRBD1|TRBV29-1|TRBJ1-1
CSVMGQQRTDAFF
TGCAGCGTCATGGGACAGCAGAGGACGGATGCTTTCTTT
>few|TRBD2|TRBV20-1|TRBJ2-3
CSAQRGYTQYF
TGCAGTGCCCAGCGGGGGTATACGCAGTATTTT
>-|-|TRBV11-2|TRBJ2-5
CASSLIGPGGKETQYF
TGTGCCAGCAGCTTAATTGGGCCTGGGGGGAAAGAGACCCAGTACTTC
>-|TRBD2|TRBV9|TRBJ2-1
CASSPTGTRGNEQFF
TGTGCCAGCAGCCCGACCGGGACTAGAGGCAATGAGCAGTTCTTC
>-|-|TRBV18|TRBJ2-5
CASSPRRGGDQETQYF
TGTGCCAGCTCACCGAGGAGGGGGGGTGATCAAGAGACCCAGTACTTC
>few|-|TRBV28|TRBJ1-1
CASSLAGFKAFF
TGTGCCAGCAGTTTAGCAGGGTTCAAAGCTTTCTTT
>-|-|TRBV30|TRBJ1-3
CAWNQGSGNTIYF
TGTGCCTGGAATCAGGGATCTGGAAACACCATATATTTT
>-|TRBD1|TRBV4-3|TRBJ1-1
CASSQDIECRTGNTEAFF
TGCGCCAGCAGCCAAGATATCGAGTGCAGGACAGGCAACACTGAAGCTTTCTTT
>-|TRBD1|TRBV10-3|TRBJ2-5
CAISRGQGTQETQYF
TGTGCCATCAGCCGGGGACAGGGGACCCAAGAGACCCAGTACTTC